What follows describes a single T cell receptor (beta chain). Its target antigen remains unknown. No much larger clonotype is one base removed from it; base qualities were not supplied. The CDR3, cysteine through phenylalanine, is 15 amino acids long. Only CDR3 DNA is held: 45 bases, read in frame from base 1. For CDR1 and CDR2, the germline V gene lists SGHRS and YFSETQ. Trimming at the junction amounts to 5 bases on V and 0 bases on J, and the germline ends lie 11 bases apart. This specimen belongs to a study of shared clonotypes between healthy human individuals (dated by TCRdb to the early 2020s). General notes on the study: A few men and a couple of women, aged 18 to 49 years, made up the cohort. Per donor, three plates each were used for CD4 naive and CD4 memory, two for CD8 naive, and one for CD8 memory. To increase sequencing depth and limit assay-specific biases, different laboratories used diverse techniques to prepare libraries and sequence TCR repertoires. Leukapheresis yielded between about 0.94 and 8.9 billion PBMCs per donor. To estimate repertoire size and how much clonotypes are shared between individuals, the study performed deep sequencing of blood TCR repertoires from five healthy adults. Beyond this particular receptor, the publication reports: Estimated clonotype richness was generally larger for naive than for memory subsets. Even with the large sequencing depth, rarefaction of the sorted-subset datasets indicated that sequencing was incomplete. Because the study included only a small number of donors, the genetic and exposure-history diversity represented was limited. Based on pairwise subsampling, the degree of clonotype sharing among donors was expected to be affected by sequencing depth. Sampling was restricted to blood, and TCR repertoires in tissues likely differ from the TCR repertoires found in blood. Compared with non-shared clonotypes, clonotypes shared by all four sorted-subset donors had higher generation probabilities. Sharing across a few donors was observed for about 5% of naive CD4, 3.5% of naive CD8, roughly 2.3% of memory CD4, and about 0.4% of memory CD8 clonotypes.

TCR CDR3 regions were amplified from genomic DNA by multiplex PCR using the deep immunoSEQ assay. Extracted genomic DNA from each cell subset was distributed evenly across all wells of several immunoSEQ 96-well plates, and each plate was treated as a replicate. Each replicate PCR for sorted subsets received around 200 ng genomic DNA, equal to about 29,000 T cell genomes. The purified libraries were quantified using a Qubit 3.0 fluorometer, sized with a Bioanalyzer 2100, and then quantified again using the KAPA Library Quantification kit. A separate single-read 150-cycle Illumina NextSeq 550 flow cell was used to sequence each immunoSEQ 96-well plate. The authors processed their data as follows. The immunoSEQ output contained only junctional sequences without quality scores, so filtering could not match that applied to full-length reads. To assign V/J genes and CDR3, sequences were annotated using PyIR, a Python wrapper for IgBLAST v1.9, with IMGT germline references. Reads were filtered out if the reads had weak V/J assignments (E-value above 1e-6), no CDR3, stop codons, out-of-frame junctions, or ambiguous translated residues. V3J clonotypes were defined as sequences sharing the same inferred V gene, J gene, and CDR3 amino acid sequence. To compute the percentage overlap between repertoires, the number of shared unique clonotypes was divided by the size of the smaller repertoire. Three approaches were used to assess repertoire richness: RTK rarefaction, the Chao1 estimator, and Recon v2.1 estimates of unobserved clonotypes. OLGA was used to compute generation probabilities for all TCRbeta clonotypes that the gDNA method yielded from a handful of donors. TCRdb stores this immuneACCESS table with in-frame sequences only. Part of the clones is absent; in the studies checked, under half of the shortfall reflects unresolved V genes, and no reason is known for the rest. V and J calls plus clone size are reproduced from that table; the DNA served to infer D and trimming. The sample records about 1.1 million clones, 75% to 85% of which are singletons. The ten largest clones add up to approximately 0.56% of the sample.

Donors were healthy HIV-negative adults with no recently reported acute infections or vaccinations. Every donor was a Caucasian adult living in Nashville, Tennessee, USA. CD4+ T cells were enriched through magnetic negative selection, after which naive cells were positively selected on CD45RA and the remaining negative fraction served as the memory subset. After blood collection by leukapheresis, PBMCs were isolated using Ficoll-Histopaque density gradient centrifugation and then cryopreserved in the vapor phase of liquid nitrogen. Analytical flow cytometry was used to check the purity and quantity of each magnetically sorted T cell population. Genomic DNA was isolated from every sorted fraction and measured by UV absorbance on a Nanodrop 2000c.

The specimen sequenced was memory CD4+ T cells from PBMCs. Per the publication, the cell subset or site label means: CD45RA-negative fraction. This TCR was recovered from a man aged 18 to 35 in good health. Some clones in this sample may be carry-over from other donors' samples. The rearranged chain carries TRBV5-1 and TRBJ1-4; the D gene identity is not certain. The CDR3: CASRAAGSTNEKLFF. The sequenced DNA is TGCGCCAGCAGGGCGGCAGGATCAACTAATGAAAAACTGTTTTTT.